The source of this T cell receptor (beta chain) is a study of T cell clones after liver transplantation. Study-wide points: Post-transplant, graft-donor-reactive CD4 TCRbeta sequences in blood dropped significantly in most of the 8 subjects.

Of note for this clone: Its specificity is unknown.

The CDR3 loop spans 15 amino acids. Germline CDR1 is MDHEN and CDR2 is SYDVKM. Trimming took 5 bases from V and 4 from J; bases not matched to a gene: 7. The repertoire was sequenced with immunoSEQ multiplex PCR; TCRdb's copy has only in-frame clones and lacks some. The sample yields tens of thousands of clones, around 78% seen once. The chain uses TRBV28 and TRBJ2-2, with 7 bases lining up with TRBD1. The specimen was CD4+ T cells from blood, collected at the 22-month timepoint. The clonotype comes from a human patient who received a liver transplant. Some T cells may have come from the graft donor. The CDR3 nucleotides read TGTGCCAGCAGTCTCAACAGGGGTTTCACCGGGGAGCTGTTTTTT. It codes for CASSLNRGFTGELFF.